Following are 14 T cell receptor beta chains from one sample sequenced in a study of T cell responses to AZD1222 COVID-19 vaccine. Produced via immunoSEQ multiplex PCR; TCRdb's table is partial and in-frame only. Found here are 85,000 to 100,000 clones, approximately 89% of them singletons; the top ten hold 8% to 9.5%. The specimen comprised peripheral blood, sampled 28 days after the second AZD1222 dose. These receptor sequences come from an adult who received the AZD1222 COVID-19 vaccine.

This clone was seen once. The gene calls are TRBV4-3 and TRBJ2-7, with D tentatively TRBD2 (6 bases). CDR3 length: 14 amino acids. From germline, CDR1 is LGHNA and CDR2 YSLEER. V shed 2 bases and J shed 5 bases, with 13 bases lying between them. The CDR3, as DNA: TGCGCCAGCAGCCAATCGCGGGGTTTGAACGAGCAGTACTTC. This encodes CASSQSRGLNEQYF.

V is TRBV5-1 and J is TRBJ1-4; maybe TRBD1 (6 bases). The V end lost 4 bases, the J end lost 0 bases, and 10 bases lay between the germline ends. Germline V lookup: CDR1 SGHRS, CDR2 YFSETQ. The CDR3 contains 15 residues. The CDR3 bases are TGCGCCAGCAGCCCGGGGGCGTCAACTAATGAAAAACTGTTTTTT. Its translation: CASSPGASTNEKLFF.

The gene calls are TRBV11-2 and TRBJ1-1; weak D call: TRBD1 (6 bases). Germline V CDR1 and CDR2: SGHAT, FQNNGV. Trimming removed 1 base at V and 3 bases at J, with 9 bases between. This CDR3 is built from 14 residues. The CDR3, as DNA: TGTGCCAGCAGCTTAGGGGGGGGCTACACTGAAGCTTTCTTT. This encodes CASSLGGGYTEAFF.

This clone was seen more than once but under ten times. This chain joins TRBV29-1 and TRBJ2-7, with TRBD1 matching 7 bases. The V segment lost 7 bases and the J segment 6 bases; nucleotides outside the gene matches: 6. Germline-derived CDR1 and CDR2 are SQVTM and ANQGSEA. The CDR3 covers 11 residues. CDR3 region: CSGKTGREQYF. As DNA, the CDR3 is TGCAGCGGAAAGACAGGGCGCGAGCAGTACTTC.

This rearrangement joins TRBV5-5 to TRBJ2-7, with a weak D call TRBD2 (5 bases). V gave up 6 bases and J gave up 5 bases, with 18 bases separating them. The length of the CDR3 is 14 residues. From germline, CDR1 is SGHKS and CDR2 YYEKEE (reference sequence). CDR3 protein: CASTLPGTRNEQYF. The CDR3, as DNA: TGTGCCAGCACCCTCCCGGGAACTAGAAACGAGCAGTACTTC.

This chain links TRBV6-2 or TRBV6-3 with TRBJ2-5, with 12 bases fitting TRBD1. Germline V gene data show CDR1 as MNHEY and CDR2 as SVGEGT. The ends lost 0 bases at V and 5 bases at J; junction bases unmatched: 7. This CDR3 has 17 amino acids. CDR3 bases: TGTGCCAGCAGTTACTCACCGGGACAGGGGGCGGTCGAGACCCAGTACTTC. Its translation: CASSYSPGQGAVETQYF.

The rearrangement joins TRBV9 to TRBJ2-2; the match to TRBD1 covers 7 bases. From germline, CDR1 is SGDLS and CDR2 YYNGEE. The ends lost 3 bases at V and 1 base at J; junction bases unmatched: 3. The CDR3 is made up of 15 amino acids. CDR3 nucleotide sequence: TGTGCCAGCAGCGATCGACAGGGGAACACCGGGGAGCTGTTTTTT. Protein: CASSDRQGNTGELFF.

V is TRBV28 and J is TRBJ2-7; D remains unclear. Germline V gene data show CDR1 as MDHEN and CDR2 as SYDVKM. Trimming left V 3 bases short and J 5 bases short, with 14 bases between. CDR3 length: 14 residues. The CDR3, as DNA: TGTGCCAGCAGTTTTAACAGCGCGGTTGACGAGCAGTACTTC. Encoded protein: CASSFNSAVDEQYF. Variable domain in full (rest from reference TRBV28 and TRBJ2-7): DVKVTQSSRYLVKRTGEKVFLECVQDMDHENMFWYRQDPGLGLRLIYFSYDVKMKEKGDIPEGYSVSREKKERFSLILESASTNQTSMYLCASSFNSAVDEQYFGPGTRLTVT.

The chain combines TRBV5-1 with TRBJ2-1; D gene ambiguous. The CDR3 sequence is 12 residues long. Germline CDR1 SGHRS, CDR2 YFSETQ. Trimming stripped 4 bases from V and 6 bases from J, with 8 bases between. The CDR3 DNA sequence: TGCGCCAGCAGCCTTCCTAGCAATGAGCAGTTCTTC. Translated: CASSLPSNEQFF. Complete variable domain (other parts from reference TRBV5-1 and TRBJ2-1): KAGVTQTPRYLIKTRGQQVTLSCSPISGHRSVSWYQQTPGQGLQFLFEYFSETQRNKGNFPGRFSGRQFSNSRSEMNVSTLELGDSALYLCASSLPSNEQFFGPGTRLTVL.

J is TRBJ2-5 and V is TRBV2; D gene uncertain. The germline V and J ends were trimmed by 3 bases and 4 bases, with 6 bases remaining between them. The CDR3 is made up of 12 amino acids. The germline CDR1 and CDR2 sequences are SNHLY and FYNNEI. The CDR3 protein is CASSEERETQYF. In DNA form, the CDR3 reads TGTGCCAGCAGTGAGGAGAGAGAGACCCAGTACTTC.

This clone has a handful of counts. V is TRBV10-3 and J is TRBJ1-3; D is perhaps TRBD1 (6 bases). Looked up from germline, CDR1 is ENHRY and CDR2 is SYGVKD. Trimming left V 0 bases short and J 2 bases short, with 8 bases between. The CDR3 is 15 residues long. The CDR3 DNA is TGTGCCATCAGTGAGTCGGACAGAGCTGGAAACACCATATATTTT. Translation gives CAISESDRAGNTIYF.

This rearrangement joins TRBV6-5 to TRBJ2-1; D is undetermined. This CDR3 has 13 residues. The germline CDR1 and CDR2 sequences are MNHEY and SVGAGI. With 10 bases removed from V and 9 bases from J, the gap between germline ends came to 19 bases. The CDR3 region has the DNA TGTGCCATCAAAGAGGAGCTTAGGAGTGAGCAGTTCTTC. It encodes CAIKEELRSEQFF.

This chain connects TRBV24-1 to TRBJ2-7, with D tentatively TRBD2 (5 bases). Germline values: CDR1 KGHDR, CDR2 SFDVKD. The CDR3 is 14 amino acids. V was cut by 4 bases and J by 7 bases, with 16 bases left in between. The CDR3 spells CATSDSGSPGEQYF. The CDR3 coding sequence is TGTGCCACCAGTGACTCGGGAAGCCCGGGTGAGCAGTACTTC.

J is TRBJ2-1 and V is TRBV11-3; 8 nucleotides align to TRBD1. The junction had 3 bases not matched to a gene; V was cut back by 4 bases and J by 4 bases. The CDR3 is 14 amino acids. The germline V gene encodes CDR1 SGHNT and CDR2 YENEEA. The CDR3 nucleotides read TGTGCCAGCAGCTCAGGGGGCTCATACAATGAGCAGTTCTTC. Translated, it gives CASSSGGSYNEQFF. Drawing the rest from reference TRBV11-3 and TRBJ2-1, the complete variable domain is EAGVVQSPRYKIIEKKQPVAFWCNPISGHNTLYWYLQNLGQGPELLIRYENEEAVDDSQLPKDRFSAERLKGVDSTLKIQPAELGDSAVYLCASSSGGSYNEQFFGPGTRLTVL.